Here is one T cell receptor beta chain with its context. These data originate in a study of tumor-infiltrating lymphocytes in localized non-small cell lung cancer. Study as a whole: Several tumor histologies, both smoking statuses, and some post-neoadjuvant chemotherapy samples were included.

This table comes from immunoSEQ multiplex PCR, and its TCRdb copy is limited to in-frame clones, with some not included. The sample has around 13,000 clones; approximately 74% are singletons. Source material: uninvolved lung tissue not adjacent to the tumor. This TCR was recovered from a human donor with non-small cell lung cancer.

DNA for the CDR3: TGTGCCAGCAGTTCCCAATCCGTTACTAGCGTGATGGAGACCCAGTACTTC. Protein sequence: CASSSQSVTSVMETQYF. The chain joins TRBV28 to TRBJ2-5; TRBD2 matches 7 bases. This CDR3 has 17 residues. Germline lookup yields CDR1 MDHEN and CDR2 SYDVKM. The V segment lost 4 bases and the J segment 5 bases; nucleotides outside the gene matches: 16.